This T cell receptor beta chain comes out of a study of CXCR3-negative and CXCR3-positive naive CD8 T cells (dated by TCRdb to between 2018 and 2020). At the level of the whole study: In total, approximately 140 million TRB reads were obtained, which works out to roughly 1.5 +/- 0.3 million reads per library. Diversity and physicochemical repertoire analyses were performed on approximately 10 donors pooled from two independent experiments. The TRBV-TRBJ cluster analysis covered naive subsets from 5 donors and memory cells from 3 donors. What the study reported, not specific to this receptor: Because surface CD5, which is linked to self-reactivity in mice, was comparable between the naive subsets, TCR interaction strength was also inferred from the physicochemical properties of TRB CDR3s. CXCR3 expression partially decreased after cryopreservation, so most assays used freshly isolated PBMCs. TRBV-TRBJ usage was similar between naive CXCR3-negative and CXCR3-positive cells from the same donor, while memory cells showed distinct patterns. Comparably high repertoire diversity was found in both naive subsets, whereas much lower repertoire diversity was found in memory CD8+ T cells.

Including cysteine and phenylalanine, the CDR3 has 13 amino acids. No nucleotide data were recorded. Reading the germline V gene gives CDR1 SGHTA and CDR2 FQGTGA. Concerning this clonotype itself: This receptor's antigen is unknown.

Each CD8+ T cell subset was flow-sorted in triplicate, and 250,000 to 300,000 cells per subset were placed directly into RLT lysis buffer. Peripheral blood mononuclear cells were isolated from buffy coats using standard density gradient centrifugation. Total RNA was extracted from sorted cells with an RNeasy Mini Kit. Sequencing took place on a NextSeq 550. The Human TCR Profiling Kit (MiLaboratory) was used to make UMI-labeled 5' RACE TRB cDNA libraries. cDNA synthesis used the entire amount of extracted RNA, and PCR amplification then used the entire amount of cDNA produced. Libraries were prepared in parallel using an identical number of PCR cycles. From the authors' description of their analysis: About 50,000 +/- 10,000 unique UMI-labeled TRB cDNA molecules per library were extracted with MIGEC and MiXCR, with at least two reads per UMI required. On average, each library contained approximately 40,000 +/- 10,000 functional in-frame TRB CDR3 nucleotide clonotypes without stop codons. After each sample was downsampled to 5000 UMI-labeled TRB molecules, VDJtools was used to calculate diversity metrics such as normalized Shannon-Wiener and Chao1. Clonotype-size-weighted physicochemical properties of the central five CDR3 residues (interaction energy, strength, volume and Kidera factor 4) were computed in VDJtools. One entry per CDR3 protein sequence results from the TCRdb reprocessing of the reads, with DNA left out. In this record, the V and J calls reflect TCRdb's handling and not the investigators' own analysis. The table of this sample itemizes under 70,000 distinct CDR3 sequences. 20% to 25% of the sample is taken by the ten largest.

Input material: memory CD8+ T cells from blood. Reading the label with the study, this specimen's cell subset or site is: conventional CD8+ memory T cells (TMEM), sorted as controls. The sequence joins TRBV7-3 to TRBJ2-1; TCRdb returns TRBD1, unconfirmable since there is no DNA. The sequence came from a human donor in good health. Some clones in this sample may be carry-over from other donors' samples. The CDR3 sequence is CASSSTQGNEQFF.